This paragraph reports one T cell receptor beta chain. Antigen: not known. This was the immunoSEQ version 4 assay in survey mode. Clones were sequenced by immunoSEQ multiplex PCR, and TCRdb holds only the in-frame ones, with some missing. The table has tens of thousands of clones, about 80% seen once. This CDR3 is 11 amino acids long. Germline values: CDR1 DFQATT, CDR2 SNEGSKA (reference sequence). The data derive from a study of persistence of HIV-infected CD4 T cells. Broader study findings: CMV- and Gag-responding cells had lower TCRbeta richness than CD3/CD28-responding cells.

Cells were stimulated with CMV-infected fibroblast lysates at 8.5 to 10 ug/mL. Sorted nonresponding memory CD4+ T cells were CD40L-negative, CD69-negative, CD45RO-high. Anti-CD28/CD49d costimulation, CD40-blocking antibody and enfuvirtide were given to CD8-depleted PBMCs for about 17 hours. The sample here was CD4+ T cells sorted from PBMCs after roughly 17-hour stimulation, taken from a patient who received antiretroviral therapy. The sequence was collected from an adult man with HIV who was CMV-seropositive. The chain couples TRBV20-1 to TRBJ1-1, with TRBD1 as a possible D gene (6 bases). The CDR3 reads CSGTPNTEAFF. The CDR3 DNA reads TGCTCCGGGACACCGAACACTGAAGCTTTCTTT.